In its sample, the clone carrying this T cell receptor (beta chain) was seen a few times. Method: immunoSEQ multiplex PCR; TCRdb's copy keeps in-frame clones and lacks some. The sample has 300,000 or so clones, about 61% seen once. TCR beta libraries used approximately 1.8 micrograms of genomic DNA from cryopreserved PBMCs. The data originate from a study of cytotoxic CD8 clonotypes in ibrutinib-treated CLL. Looking at the study overall: After median 68 months, approximately 15 stayed in remission, approximately 12 progressed; responses about 25 partial, 2 complete.

The CDR3 length is 17 residues. The germline V gene encodes CDR1 SGHRS and CDR2 YFSETQ. V shed 0 bases and J 7 bases; nucleotides not matched to a gene: 8. The chain joins TRBV5-1 to TRBJ1-5; TRBD1 matches at 12 bases. This receptor was taken from a human donor with chronic lymphocytic leukemia. The sequenced sample was PBMCs, obtained after 36 months of ibrutinib treatment. CDR3 in DNA: TGCGCCAGCAGCTTGGACGGGACAGGGGGCGCGGACCAGCCCCAGCATTTT. It yields the protein CASSLDGTGGADQPQHF.